These 28 T cell receptor beta chains came from one sample sequenced in a study of identical twins. One entry per CDR3 protein results from TCRdb running MiXCR on the 5' RACE reads. The data show 570,000 or so distinct CDR3 sequences, roughly 9.9% seen once. In addition, the sample was reused for a study of yellow fever vaccine responses in identical twins.

The sequenced sample was PBMCs. All receptors come from a young woman in good health.

This clonotype was counted between two and nine times. The chain couples TRBV6-2 or TRBV6-3 to TRBJ1-6; D remains unclear. The V end was cut by 6 bases, the J end by 10 bases, with 13 bases between. The length of the CDR3 is 13 residues. Germline values: CDR1 MNHEY, CDR2 SVGEGT. CDR3 loop: CASSRIGSSPLHF. The CDR3 DNA sequence: TGTGCCAGCAGCCGGATCGGAAGCTCACCCCTCCACTTT.

This clonotype was seen only a few times. CDR3 bases: TGTGCCAGCAGTTCAGGGACAGGGAGGGGAGATACGCAGTATTTT. It translates to CASSSGTGRGDTQYF. The J gene is TRBJ2-3, the V gene TRBV11-2, with TRBD1 matching 9 bases. Germline CDR1 reads SGHAT; CDR2 reads FQNNGV. Trimming took 6 bases from V and 5 from J; bases not matched to a gene: 9. The CDR3 loop spans 15 amino acids.

This clonotype has at least ten counts. The J gene is TRBJ2-3, the V gene TRBV6-5; no clear D. V lost 0 bases, J lost 4 bases, and 8 bases lay in between. The germline V gene has CDR1 MNHEY and CDR2 SVGAGI. The CDR3 has 14 residues. The CDR3: CASSYSPAPDTQYF. DNA of the CDR3: TGTGCCAGCAGTTACTCGCCAGCTCCAGATACGCAGTATTTT.

The chain links TRBV9 to TRBJ2-5; TRBD1 matches at 9 bases. Trimming cost V 4 bases and J 4 bases; bases outside gene matches: 11. The germline V gene has CDR1 SGDLS and CDR2 YYNGEE. This CDR3 is built from 16 residues. For the CDR3, the DNA is TGTGCCAGCAGCACCACGACAGGGGGTGGTGGAGAGACCCAGTACTTC. This gives the protein CASSTTTGGGGETQYF. Looking up the rest from reference TRBV9 and TRBJ2-5 gives the full variable domain: DSGVTQTPKHLITATGQRVTLRCSPRSGDLSVYWYQQSLDQGLQFLIQYYNGEERAKGNILERFSAQQFPDLHSELNLSSLELGDSALYFCASSTTTGGGGETQYFGPGTRLLVL.

The rearrangement uses TRBV5-6 and TRBJ2-7, with D unclear. Germline CDR1 reads SGHDT; CDR2 reads YYEEEE. The ends were cut back, 6 bases at V and 2 bases at J, with 15 bases in the middle. This CDR3 spans 14 amino acids. The CDR3 coding sequence is TGTGCCAGCAACCCCCCAGGTGGGACCTACGAGCAGTACTTC. This gives the protein CASNPPGGTYEQYF.

This clonotype has only a few counts. The chain employs TRBV20-1 and TRBJ1-6, with 8 bases matching TRBD1. V gave up 3 bases and J gave up 8 bases; unmatched junction bases: 3. The length of the CDR3 is 13 residues. The germline V gene has CDR1 DFQATT and CDR2 SNEGSKA (reference sequence). CDR3: CSARDRVDSPLHF. Here the CDR3 DNA reads TGCAGTGCTAGGGACAGGGTAGATTCACCCCTCCACTTT.

The CDR3 is CASILPGPSYNEQFF. For the CDR3, the DNA is TGTGCCAGCATCCTACCGGGACCGTCCTACAATGAGCAGTTCTTC. The V and J genes are TRBV6-1 and TRBJ2-1, with D possibly called TRBD1 or TRBD2 (5 bases each). Per the germline V gene, CDR1 is MNHNS and CDR2 is SASEGT. The V end lost 7 bases, the J end lost 1 base, and 14 bases lay between the germline ends. This CDR3 region has 15 residues.

V gene TRBV11-2 combines with J gene TRBJ2-7; tentative D call: TRBD1 (6 bases). The V and J ends lost 0 bases and 2 bases respectively, with 14 bases between them. The CDR3 sequence is 16 residues long. The germline V gene has CDR1 SGHAT and CDR2 FQNNGV. In nucleotides, the CDR3 is TGTGCCAGCAGCTTAGAGAGGTCTAGGGGGACCTACGAGCAGTACTTC. Its translation is CASSLERSRGTYEQYF.

This clonotype was counted between two and nine times. The chain is built from TRBV6-1 and TRBJ2-7, with D maybe TRBD1 (5 bases). The CDR3 has 12 amino acids. Germline V gene data show CDR1 as MNHNS and CDR2 as SASEGT. Trimming took off 8 bases at V and 6 bases at J, with 14 bases between the two ends. The CDR3 protein is CASGSGQGEQYF. The CDR3 DNA reads TGTGCCAGCGGGTCGGGCCAGGGCGAGCAGTACTTC.

This clonotype was counted ten times or more. The V and J genes are TRBV7-8 and TRBJ2-1; D is ambiguous. CDR1 is SGHVS and CDR2 is FQNEAQ in the germline V gene. V was clipped by 5 bases and J by 8 bases, with 16 bases between them. The CDR3 runs 14 residues. Here the CDR3 DNA reads TGTGCCAGCAGCCCTACCGGGCCTCCCCATGAGCAGTTCTTC. Residues: CASSPTGPPHEQFF.

There are a few counts of this clonotype. The V call is TRBV2, the J call TRBJ2-7; either TRBD1 or TRBD2 may fit D (5 bases each). The CDR3 sequence is 16 residues long. Germline loops: CDR1 SNHLY, CDR2 FYNNEI. V dropped 5 bases and J dropped 5 bases, with 22 bases sitting between them. In DNA form, the CDR3 reads TGTGCCAGCAGTTCGTCTCCGTTCGGGACGGGGAACGAGCAGTACTTC. This translates into CASSSSPFGTGNEQYF.

The table lists this clonotype with many counts. V is TRBV29-1 and J is TRBJ1-3, with D unclear. Germline V lookup: CDR1 SQVTM, CDR2 ANQGSEA. This CDR3 comprises 13 residues. Trimming took off 4 bases at V and 3 bases at J, with 10 bases between the two ends. The CDR3 nucleotides are TGCAGCGTTGTTGGTTTGGTTGGAAACACCATATATTTT. This gives the protein CSVVGLVGNTIYF.

The rearrangement joins TRBV18 to TRBJ2-7; D uncertain. Germline V gene lookup returns CDR1 KGHSH and CDR2 LQKENI. This CDR3 is built from 16 residues. Trimming removed 6 bases at V and 6 bases at J, with 24 bases between. The chain's CDR3 is CASSPMSRSIAFEQYF. Here the CDR3 DNA reads TGTGCCAGCTCCCCTATGTCTCGGTCCATAGCCTTCGAGCAGTACTTC.

This clonotype appeared many times. The V call is TRBV11-2, the J call TRBJ2-1; no reliable D call. Trimming removed 1 base from V and 8 bases from J, with 6 bases in between. Germline values: CDR1 SGHAT, CDR2 FQNNGV. The CDR3 covers 12 residues. Here the CDR3 reads CASSLARHEQFF. Here the CDR3 DNA reads TGTGCCAGCAGCTTAGCGAGGCATGAGCAGTTCTTC. Combining the CDR3 with reference TRBV11-2 and TRBJ2-1 gives the whole variable domain EAGVAQSPRYKIIEKRQSVAFWCNPISGHATLYWYQQILGQGPKLLIQFQNNGVVDDSQLPKDRFSAERLKGVDSTLKIQPAKLEDSAVYLCASSLARHEQFFGPGTRLTVL.

In its sample, this clonotype was seen a few times. The rearrangement uses TRBV14 and TRBJ2-5; 10 nucleotides match TRBD2. J lost 5 bases, V lost 1 base, and 4 bases had no gene match. This CDR3 region has 15 residues. CDR1 is SGHDN, CDR2 FVKESK, per germline. The CDR3 region has the DNA TGTGCCAGCAGCCAAGCGCTAGCGGGAGCTGAGACCCAGTACTTC. This encodes CASSQALAGAETQYF. Full variable domain (outside the CDR3, taken from reference TRBV14 and TRBJ2-5): EAGVTQFPSHSVIEKGQTVTLRCDPISGHDNLYWYRRVMGKEIKFLLHFVKESKQDESGMPNNRFLAERTGGTYSTLKVQPAELEDSGVYFCASSQALAGAETQYFGPGTRLLVL.

This clonotype appeared a few times. This rearrangement joins TRBV4-1 to TRBJ2-1; TRBD1 is a possible D gene (5 bases). The CDR3 contains 14 residues. CDR1 and CDR2 from the germline V gene are MGHRA and YSYEKL. V dropped 2 bases and J dropped 7 bases, with 12 bases sitting between them. This CDR3 is CASSQRTGMNEQFF. CDR3 DNA sequence: TGCGCCAGCAGCCAACGTACAGGTATGAATGAGCAGTTCTTC.

V and J are TRBV7-2 and TRBJ2-7, with 11 bases that match TRBD2. CDR1 is SGHTA, CDR2 FQGNSA, per germline. CDR3 size: 15 residues. V lost 5 bases to trimming and J lost 2 bases; unmatched junction nucleotides: 5. As DNA, the CDR3 is TGTGCCAGCAGCCACATACTAGCGGGGGCCTACGAGCAGTACTTC. Translated, it gives CASSHILAGAYEQYF. The full variable domain, in which reference TRBV7-2 and TRBJ2-7 provide the parts outside the CDR3, is GAGVSQSPSNKVTEKGKDVELRCDPISGHTALYWYRQSLGQGLEFLIYFQGNSAPDKSGLPSDRFSAERTGGSVSTLTIQRTQQEDSAVYLCASSHILAGAYEQYFGPGTRLTVT.

The J gene is TRBJ1-2, the V gene TRBV6-5; 7 bases align to TRBD1. The CDR3 contains 12 residues. V was pared by 7 bases and J by 7 bases, with 6 bases of the junction left unmatched. The V gene's germline CDR1 is MNHEY and CDR2 SVGAGI. CDR3 amino acids: CASKEGAGGYTF. DNA of the CDR3: TGTGCCAGCAAGGAGGGGGCTGGTGGCTACACCTTC.

In this sample, this clonotype turned up many times. The chain joins TRBV28 to TRBJ2-7, with unresolved D. The CDR3 totals 14 residues. Germline V gene sequence: CDR1 MDHEN, CDR2 SYDVKM. V was trimmed by 7 bases and J by 0 bases, leaving 13 bases between them. The CDR3 is CASTEYRDSYEQYF. The CDR3 nucleotides read TGTGCCAGCACAGAATACAGAGACTCCTACGAGCAGTACTTC.

This clonotype was counted between two and nine times. This rearrangement joins TRBV7-9 to TRBJ2-7; 8 bases map to TRBD1. The J segment lost 3 bases and the V segment lost 4 bases, leaving 14 bases of the junction unmatched. The germline CDR1 and CDR2 sequences are SEHNR and FQNEAQ (reference sequence). The CDR3 length is 17 residues. The CDR3 reads CASSSSQAAGGIYEQYF. For the CDR3, the DNA is TGTGCCAGCAGCTCCTCCCAGGCGGCAGGGGGCATCTACGAGCAGTACTTC. Full variable domain (outside the CDR3, taken from reference TRBV7-9 and TRBJ2-7): DTGVSQNPRHKITKRGQNVTFRCDPISEHNRLYWYRQTLGQGPEFLTYFQNEAQLEKSRLLSDRFSAERPKGSFSTLEIQRTEQGDSAMYLCASSSSQAAGGIYEQYFGPGTRLTVT.

V is TRBV2 and J is TRBJ2-3, with TRBD1 matching 7 bases. The CDR3 is 9 amino acids. Germline V gene sequence: CDR1 SNHLY, CDR2 FYNNEI. DNA of the CDR3: TGTACAGGGGCAGATACGCAGTATTTT. Protein: CTGADTQYF.

This clonotype was seen a handful of times. This chain joins TRBV20-1 and TRBJ1-5; possibly TRBD1 for D (5 bases). Deletions cut 2 bases from V and 0 bases from J, with 11 bases between. The CDR3 has 15 residues. Germline CDR1 and CDR2: DFQATT and SNEGSKA (reference sequence). CDR3 bases: TGCAGTGCTAGACTGCGGGGCTATAGCAATCAGCCCCAGCATTTT. This codes for CSARLRGYSNQPQHF.

V is TRBV11-2 and J is TRBJ2-3, with 13 bases aligning to TRBD2. Trimming took 3 bases from V and 2 from J; bases not matched to a gene: 8. Germline values: CDR1 SGHAT, CDR2 FQNNGV. This CDR3 is built from 18 residues. The CDR3 DNA reads as TGTGCCAGCAGCTTCCCATGGACTAGCGGGAGAACCACAGATACGCAGTATTTT. Its translation: CASSFPWTSGRTTDTQYF.

This clonotype was found many times. The chain links TRBV4-3 to TRBJ2-2; a possible D gene is TRBD1 (6 bases). The germline V and J ends were trimmed by 4 bases and 4 bases, with 16 bases remaining between them. Germline CDR1 is LGHNA and CDR2 is YSLEER. This CDR3 region has 16 residues. CDR3: CASSRFFTGTTGELFF. In nucleotides, the CDR3 is TGCGCCAGCAGCCGTTTCTTCACAGGGACCACCGGGGAGCTGTTTTTT.

This chain joins TRBV18 and TRBJ2-3, with TRBD1 matching 8 bases. The V and J ends lost 1 base and 3 bases, in that order; junction bases with no gene match: 6. The CDR3 consists of 16 residues. Germline CDR1 KGHSH, CDR2 LQKENI. The CDR3 is CASSPLLQGATDTQYF. The CDR3 DNA sequence: TGTGCCAGCTCACCACTTTTGCAGGGGGCTACAGATACGCAGTATTTT.

The chain links TRBV10-3 to TRBJ2-7, with D possibly being TRBD2 (7 bases). Per the germline V gene, CDR1 is ENHRY and CDR2 is SYGVKD. This CDR3 comprises 14 residues. V was pared by 5 bases and J by 2 bases, with 13 bases between. This CDR3 reads CAISLGGPTYEQYF. The CDR3, as DNA: TGTGCCATCAGTCTCGGGGGGCCGACCTACGAGCAGTACTTC.

In this sample, this clonotype turned up a few times. The chain employs TRBV12-3 or TRBV12-4 and TRBJ2-1, with D possibly TRBD1 on 6 matching bases. The V end lost 1 base, the J end lost 2 bases, and 12 bases lay between the germline ends. The CDR3 has 16 residues. The CDR3 DNA sequence: TGTGCCAGCAGTTTAGTCTCGCCAGGGGCCTACAATGAGCAGTTCTTC. It encodes CASSLVSPGAYNEQFF.

The chain employs TRBV5-1 and TRBJ2-3, with D maybe TRBD2 (5 bases). Germline V lookup: CDR1 SGHRS, CDR2 YFSETQ. V dropped 5 bases and J dropped 2 bases, with 9 bases sitting between them. The CDR3 consists of 13 residues. For the CDR3, the DNA is TGCGCCAGCAGAGGACTGCTCACAGATACGCAGTATTTT. This codes for CASRGLLTDTQYF.